One sample yielded the 31 T cell receptor beta chains listed below, sequenced in a study of identical twins. TCRdb passed the 5' RACE reads through MiXCR, listing each CDR3 protein once. The repertoire holds 1.5 million or so distinct CDR3 sequences, with about 32% as singletons. Input material: cord blood. Every receptor here comes from a newborn girl in good health.

The chain recombines TRBV7-9 with TRBJ1-2; maybe TRBD1 (5 bases). V was pared by 4 bases and J by 0 bases, with 12 bases between. The germline CDR1 and CDR2 sequences are SEHNR and FQNEAQ (reference sequence). CDR3 size: 15 residues. CDR3 coding DNA: TGTGCCAGCAGCTCCTCTACGACAGCTAACTATGGCTACACCTTC. This encodes CASSSSTTANYGYTF.

The V gene is TRBV20-1, the J gene TRBJ1-1; tentative D call: TRBD1 (6 bases). V lost 0 bases and J 8 bases, leaving 7 bases between the germline ends. This CDR3 is 11 amino acids long. Germline CDR1 reads DFQATT; CDR2 reads SNEGSKA (reference sequence). Here the CDR3 DNA reads TGCAGTGCTAGAGAAGGACAGGAAGCTTTCTTT. It codes for CSAREGQEAFF.

The chain combines TRBV20-1 with TRBJ2-1, with 8 bases aligning to TRBD2. Trimming at V came to 0 bases and at J to 5 bases, leaving 6 bases not matched to a gene. Germline V gives CDR1 DFQATT, CDR2 SNEGSKA (reference sequence). The CDR3 is made up of 15 amino acids. The CDR3 here is CSARDLSGGDNEQFF. CDR3 coding DNA: TGCAGTGCTAGAGATCTCAGCGGGGGCGACAATGAGCAGTTCTTC.

The chain employs TRBV4-1 and TRBJ2-1, with a possible D match to TRBD2 (6 bases). Deletions cut 9 bases from V and 6 bases from J, with 12 bases between. The germline gives CDR1 MGHRA, CDR2 YSYEKL. This CDR3 spans 12 amino acids. The CDR3 DNA follows: TGCGCCAGTAGGACTAATTGCAATGAGCAGTTCTTC. Protein: CASRTNCNEQFF.

The V and J genes are TRBV5-1 and TRBJ2-1, with 8 bases that match TRBD2. V gave up 0 bases and J gave up 6 bases; unmatched junction bases: 8. This CDR3 is 16 amino acids long. Germline V gene lookup returns CDR1 SGHRS and CDR2 YFSETQ. The CDR3 DNA reads TGCGCCAGCAGCTTGGATCCTAGCGGGTCGGGCAATGAGCAGTTCTTC. Its translation: CASSLDPSGSGNEQFF. The variable domain in full, completed from reference TRBV5-1 and TRBJ2-1, reads KAGVTQTPRYLIKTRGQQVTLSCSPISGHRSVSWYQQTPGQGLQFLFEYFSETQRNKGNFPGRFSGRQFSNSRSEMNVSTLELGDSALYLCASSLDPSGSGNEQFFGPGTRLTVL.

This clonotype was seen only a few times. The rearrangement links TRBV5-6 to TRBJ2-1; possibly TRBD2 for D (5 bases). V was pared by 0 bases and J by 3 bases, with 10 bases between. CDR3 length: 15 amino acids. CDR1 and CDR2 from the germline V gene are SGHDT and YYEEEE. The CDR3 region has the DNA TGTGCCAGCAGCTTGGGGCAGCGGCTCTACAATGAGCAGTTCTTC. It yields the protein CASSLGQRLYNEQFF.

This clonotype has a handful of counts. This rearrangement joins TRBV7-7 to TRBJ2-3; D is unresolved. Deletions cut 3 bases from V and 5 bases from J, with 9 bases between. In germline, CDR1 is SSHAT, CDR2 FNYEAQ (reference sequence). The length of the CDR3 is 13 residues. The CDR3 region is CASSLQFLDTQYF. DNA of the CDR3: TGTGCCAGCAGCTTGCAGTTTTTAGATACGCAGTATTTT.

Only a few counts were recorded for this clonotype. The CDR3 reads CASSVGHLNEKLFF. The CDR3 nucleotides are TGTGCCAGCAGCGTAGGGCACCTTAATGAAAAACTGTTTTTT. The V call is TRBV9, the J call TRBJ1-4; no definite D call. CDR1 and CDR2 from the germline V gene are SGDLS and YYNGEE. There are 14 residues in the CDR3. Trimming shortened V by 0 bases and J by 4 bases, and 7 bases separated the two germline ends.

Turning to this clonotype: A read error is possible here, since a much larger clone lies one base away. This sequence joins TRBV12-3 or TRBV12-4 and TRBJ2-5; D possibly corresponds to TRBD1 (6 bases). Trimming took off 1 base at V and 2 bases at J, with 14 bases between the two ends. The CDR3 runs to 16 residues. Here the CDR3 reads CASSLGGVRGQETQYF. The CDR3 DNA reads as TGTGCCAGCAGTTTAGGAGGGGTTAGGGGGCAAGAGACCCAGTACTTC.

The sample holds a few counts of this clonotype. The CDR3 spells CASSQAGGEFYNEQFF. CDR3 nucleotide sequence: TGCGCCAGCAGCCAAGCCGGCGGGGAATTTTACAATGAGCAGTTCTTC. This chain uses TRBV4-1 with TRBJ2-1; weak D call: TRBD2 (6 bases). V was pared by 1 base and J by 4 bases, with 14 bases between. This CDR3 is built from 16 residues. From germline, CDR1 is MGHRA and CDR2 YSYEKL.

The chain uses TRBV4-1 and TRBJ2-5; D perhaps matches TRBD2 (6 bases). The CDR3 spans 15 residues. Germline V lookup: CDR1 MGHRA, CDR2 YSYEKL. V lost 2 bases and J lost 1, with 11 bases in between. The CDR3 region has the DNA TGCGCCAGCAGCCAACTCTGGGGGGTCCAAGAGACCCAGTACTTC. Translation gives CASSQLWGVQETQYF.

This clonotype was seen a few times. The chain combines TRBV2 with TRBJ2-4; D possibly corresponds to TRBD2 (5 bases). The V gene's germline CDR1 is SNHLY and CDR2 FYNNEI. V lost 4 bases and J lost 10, with 8 bases in between. This CDR3 contains 11 residues. CDR3 nucleotide sequence: TGTGCCAGCAGTGTGGGAGAGATTCAGTACTTC. As protein: CASSVGEIQYF.

This clonotype turned up a few times. The gene calls are TRBV3-1 and TRBJ2-4; D is unresolved. The CDR3 has 15 amino acids. The V gene's germline CDR1 is LGHDT and CDR2 YNNKEL (reference sequence). With 1 base removed from V and 0 bases from J, the gap between germline ends came to 7 bases. The DNA of the CDR3 is TGTGCCAGCAGCCAAGCTCAGCTAGCCAAAAACATTCAGTACTTC. Translation: CASSQAQLAKNIQYF.

The sample holds a few counts of this clonotype. The chain recombines TRBV7-6 with TRBJ2-3, with TRBD1 identical over 8 bases. From germline, CDR1 is SGHVS and CDR2 FNYEAQ. The CDR3 is 14 residues long. The junction had 8 bases not matched to a gene; V was cut back by 5 bases and J by 7 bases. CDR3 sequence (DNA): TGTGCCAGCAGCCCGAGGACAGGGAAAAATACGCAGTATTTT. Translated, it gives CASSPRTGKNTQYF.

The V call is TRBV29-1, the J call TRBJ2-3, with 8 bases identical to TRBD2. The J segment lost 5 bases and the V segment lost 3 bases, leaving 4 bases of the junction unmatched. Looked up from germline, CDR1 is SQVTM and CDR2 is ANQGSEA. The CDR3 contains 13 residues. The CDR3 sequence is CSVETGRGDTQYF. Here the CDR3 DNA reads TGCAGCGTTGAGACCGGGAGGGGAGATACGCAGTATTTT.

This clonotype turned up a few times. This chain links TRBV7-2 with TRBJ2-7, with no clear D. The CDR3 has 14 amino acids. Germline V gives CDR1 SGHTA, CDR2 FQGNSA. Trimming took 4 bases from V and 2 from J, leaving 12 bases between them. The CDR3 DNA sequence: TGTGCCAGCAGCTACCGCCGTAGAACCTACGAGCAGTACTTC. Translation: CASSYRRRTYEQYF.

This clonotype was found many times. The chain has TRBV27 and TRBJ1-6, with 8 bases identical to TRBD1. J lost 0 bases, V lost 4 bases, and 2 bases had no gene match. In germline, CDR1 is MNHEY, CDR2 SMNVEV (reference sequence). The CDR3 extends over 16 amino acids. The CDR3 region has the DNA TGTGCCAGCAGTTGGGACAGGAGCTCCTATAATTCACCCCTCCACTTT. It codes for CASSWDRSSYNSPLHF.

As for this clonotype: At one of its ends the junction is not consistent with the germline gene, which may arise from a read error. The V gene is TRBV7-9, the J gene TRBJ2-7, with TRBD2 as a possible D gene (5 bases). The CDR3 sequence is 18 residues long. Germline V CDR1 and CDR2: SEHNR, FQNEAQ (reference sequence). The CDR3 region is CASSPLSIGREFSCEQYF. For the CDR3, the DNA is TGTGCCAGCAGCCCCCTCTCAATAGGACGGGAATTTTCCTGCGAGCAGTACTTC.

This clonotype was counted only a few times. V and J are TRBV28 and TRBJ1-1; 7 bases align to TRBD1. This CDR3 has 16 amino acids. J lost 0 bases, V lost 5 bases, and 9 bases had no gene match. Germline V gives CDR1 MDHEN, CDR2 SYDVKM. The CDR3 nucleotides read TGTGCCAGCAGTCGTAGACAGGGCCGACTGAACACTGAAGCTTTCTTT. This encodes CASSRRQGRLNTEAFF.

V and J are TRBV28 and TRBJ2-2; D ambiguous. The CDR3 loop spans 14 amino acids. The V end was cut by 8 bases, the J end by 0 bases, with 10 bases between. The V gene's germline CDR1 is MDHEN and CDR2 SYDVKM. CDR3 sequence reads: CASGLHTNTGELFF. The DNA of the CDR3 is TGTGCCAGCGGCCTTCATACGAACACCGGGGAGCTGTTTTTT.

This clonotype was counted between two and nine times. The rearrangement links TRBV9 to TRBJ1-2; no clear D. Deletions cut 3 bases from V and 8 bases from J, with 11 bases between. CDR3 size: 12 residues. Germline CDR1 is SGDLS and CDR2 is YYNGEE. The CDR3 sequence: CASSEAAPGYTF. CDR3 DNA sequence: TGTGCCAGCAGCGAGGCAGCTCCGGGCTACACCTTC.

In its sample, this clonotype was seen once. A much more abundant neighbour one base away suggests this may be a read error. The chain links TRBV20-1 to TRBJ2-7, with 13 bases aligning to TRBD2. This CDR3 is 16 amino acids long. Trimming took 3 bases from V and 7 from J; bases not matched to a gene: 12. Germline V gives CDR1 DFQATT, CDR2 SNEGSKA (reference sequence). Here the CDR3 DNA reads TGCAGTGCTAGGGGACTAGCGGGGAGCTCCTACAATGAGCAGTACTTC. It encodes CSARGLAGSSYNEQYF.

The genes are TRBV29-1 and TRBJ1-1; no firm D call. With 5 bases removed from V and 1 base from J, the gap between germline ends came to 11 bases. There are 13 residues in the CDR3. Germline V CDR1 and CDR2: SQVTM, ANQGSEA. CDR3 sequence (DNA): TGCAGCGTTTCAAGCATCCGGAACACTGAAGCTTTCTTT. This translates into CSVSSIRNTEAFF.

This clonotype turned up a few times. The J gene is TRBJ2-3, the V gene TRBV3-1; the D is unclear. The V gene's germline CDR1 is LGHDT and CDR2 YNNKEL (reference sequence). Trimming stripped 0 bases from V and 2 bases from J, with 18 bases between. This CDR3 is 18 amino acids long. The CDR3 coding sequence is TGTGCCAGCAGCCAAGAACTTTTAGGGCGTACCCTCACAGATACGCAGTATTTT. Its protein is CASSQELLGRTLTDTQYF.

CDR3 sequence reads: CASSSRQGPSYNEQFF. The CDR3 nucleotides read TGTGCCAGCAGCTCTCGACAGGGCCCCTCCTACAATGAGCAGTTCTTC. J is TRBJ2-1 and V is TRBV11-2; 7 positions match TRBD1. CDR1 SGHAT and CDR2 FQNNGV come from the germline V gene. The CDR3 length is 16 residues. V shed 4 bases, J shed 0 bases, and the junction held 6 bases outside the gene matches.

Note on this clonotype: Relative to the germline gene, one junction end is altered; a read error may explain this. The chain uses TRBV28 and TRBJ2-5, with 7 bases lining up with TRBD1. CDR1 and CDR2 (germline): MDHEN, SYDVKM. This CDR3 has 11 amino acids. The CDR3 spells CASSGGQTPYF. CDR3 bases: TGTGCCAGCAGTGGGGGACAGACCCCGTACTTC.

The chain links TRBV30 to TRBJ1-3; D ambiguous. The CDR3 is 11 amino acids. Trimming took off 3 bases at V and 4 bases at J, with 4 bases between the two ends. The germline CDR1 and CDR2 sequences are GTSNPN and SVGIG (reference sequence). CDR3 sequence: CAWRQGNTIYF. The CDR3 region has the DNA TGTGCCTGGAGACAGGGAAACACCATATATTTT.

The sample holds many counts of this clonotype. The chain couples TRBV4-1 to TRBJ2-3; no clear D gene. The CDR3 is 14 amino acids. From germline, CDR1 is MGHRA and CDR2 YSYEKL. V lost 0 bases to trimming and J lost 4 bases, with 8 bases between them. CDR3 sequence (DNA): TGCGCCAGCAGCCAAGATTTTCGCGCAGATACGCAGTATTTT. This encodes CASSQDFRADTQYF.

This clonotype was detected a few times. The V call is TRBV3-1, the J call TRBJ2-2, with D uncertain. The CDR3 is 15 residues long. The V and J ends lost 5 bases and 0 bases respectively, with 10 bases between them. CDR1 and CDR2 (germline): LGHDT, YNNKEL (reference sequence). The CDR3 coding sequence is TGTGCCAGCAGCACTATCCGTCCGAACACCGGGGAGCTGTTTTTT. As protein: CASSTIRPNTGELFF.

A remark on this clonotype: Since a much larger clone is just one base distant, this may be a read error. The chain has TRBV5-1 and TRBJ2-1; no definite D call. Near its end, the DNA agrees better with TRBJ2-7, so the J call may be wrong. The germline gives CDR1 SGHRS, CDR2 YFSETQ. The CDR3 is 14 residues long. CDR3 in DNA: TGCGCCAGCAGCTTGATAATAGCTCACAATGAGCAGTACTTC. This codes for CASSLIIAHNEQYF.

CDR3 nucleotide sequence: TGTGCCACCAGTGATTTTTCTAGCGGTTCTTACAATGAGCAGTTCTTC. This translates into CATSDFSSGSYNEQFF. This rearrangement joins TRBV24-1 to TRBJ2-1, with 7 bases aligning to TRBD2. The germline CDR1 and CDR2 sequences are KGHDR and SFDVKD. V was pared by 1 base and J by 4 bases, with 6 bases of the junction left unmatched. This CDR3 has 16 amino acids.